This TCR beta chain came from a study of shared clonotypes between healthy human individuals. Overall study context: Three plates each covered CD4 naive and memory; CD8 naive two, CD8 memory one.

TCRdb's table, derived via immunoSEQ multiplex PCR, lists solely in-frame clones and lacks some. The data show 550,000 to 850,000 clones, with around 67% seen just once and more than 1.5% held by the top ten. This clone was detected a few times. The CDR3 has 19 amino acids. CDR1 is KGHSH, CDR2 LQKENI, per germline. V lost 5 bases and J 5 bases, leaving 28 bases between the germline ends. The TCR originated in a woman aged 25 to 39 in good health. The V and J genes are TRBV18 and TRBJ1-5, with D possibly matching TRBD1 (6 bases). Sequencing was performed on memory CD4+ T cells sorted from blood. Regarding subset: CD45RA-negative fraction. The chain's CDR3 is CASSTRGTQGSTRDQPQHF. The CDR3 DNA follows: TGTGCCAGCTCAACGAGGGGGACCCAGGGTAGTACTCGGGATCAGCCCCAGCATTTT. The variable domain in full, completed from reference TRBV18 and TRBJ1-5, reads NAGVMQNPRHLVRRRGQEARLRCSPMKGHSHVYWYRQLPEEGLKFMVYLQKENIIDESGMPKERFSAEFPKEGPSILRIQQVVRGDSAAYFCASSTRGTQGSTRDQPQHFGDGTRLSIL.